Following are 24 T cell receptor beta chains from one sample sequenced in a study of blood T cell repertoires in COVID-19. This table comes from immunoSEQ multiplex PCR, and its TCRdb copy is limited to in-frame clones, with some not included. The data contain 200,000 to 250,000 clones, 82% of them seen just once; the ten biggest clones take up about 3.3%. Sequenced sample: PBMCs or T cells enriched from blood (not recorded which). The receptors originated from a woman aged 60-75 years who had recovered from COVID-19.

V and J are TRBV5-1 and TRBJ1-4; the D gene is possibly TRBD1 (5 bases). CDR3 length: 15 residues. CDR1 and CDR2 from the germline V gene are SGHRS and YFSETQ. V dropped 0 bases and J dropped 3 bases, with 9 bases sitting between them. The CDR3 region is CASSLEGRANEKLFF. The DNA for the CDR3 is TGCGCCAGCAGCTTGGAAGGCAGGGCTAATGAAAAACTGTTTTTT.

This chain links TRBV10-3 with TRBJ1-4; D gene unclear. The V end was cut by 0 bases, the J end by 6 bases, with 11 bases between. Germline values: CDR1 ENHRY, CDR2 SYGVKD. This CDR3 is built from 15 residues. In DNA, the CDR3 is TGTGCCATCAGTGAGTCTCGGACTTCTGATGAAAAACTGTTTTTT. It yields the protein CAISESRTSDEKLFF.

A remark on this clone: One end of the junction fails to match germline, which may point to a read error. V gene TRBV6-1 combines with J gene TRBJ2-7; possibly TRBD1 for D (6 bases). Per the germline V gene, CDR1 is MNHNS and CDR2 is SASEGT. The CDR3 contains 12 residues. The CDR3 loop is CASSERTAYPSF. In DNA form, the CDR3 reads TGTGCCAGCAGTGAAAGGACAGCTTACCCTAGCTTC.

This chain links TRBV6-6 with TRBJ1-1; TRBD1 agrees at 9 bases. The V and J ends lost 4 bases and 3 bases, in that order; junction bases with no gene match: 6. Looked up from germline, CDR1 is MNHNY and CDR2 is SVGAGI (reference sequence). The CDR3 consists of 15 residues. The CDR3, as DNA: TGTGCCAGCAGTTCAAAGGGGACAGGGTACACTGAAGCTTTCTTT. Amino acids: CASSSKGTGYTEAFF.

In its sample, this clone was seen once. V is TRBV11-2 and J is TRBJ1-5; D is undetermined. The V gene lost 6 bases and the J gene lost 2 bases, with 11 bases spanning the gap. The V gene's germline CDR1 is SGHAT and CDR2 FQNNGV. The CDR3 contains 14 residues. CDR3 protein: CASRSLSGNQPQHF. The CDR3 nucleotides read TGTGCCAGCAGGAGCCTGTCGGGCAATCAGCCCCAGCATTTT.

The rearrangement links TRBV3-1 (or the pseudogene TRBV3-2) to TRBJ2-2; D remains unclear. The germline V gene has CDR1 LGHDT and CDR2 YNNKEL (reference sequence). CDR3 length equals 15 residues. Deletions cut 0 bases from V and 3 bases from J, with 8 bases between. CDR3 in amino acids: CASSQDVKHTGELFF. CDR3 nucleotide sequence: TGTGCCAGCAGCCAAGATGTAAAGCACACCGGGGAGCTGTTTTTT.

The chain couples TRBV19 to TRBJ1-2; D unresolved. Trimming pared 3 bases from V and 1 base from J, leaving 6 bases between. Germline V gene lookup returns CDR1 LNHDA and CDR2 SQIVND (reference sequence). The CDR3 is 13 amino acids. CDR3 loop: CASSIAYNYGYTF. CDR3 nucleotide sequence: TGTGCCAGTAGTATTGCCTATAACTATGGCTACACCTTC. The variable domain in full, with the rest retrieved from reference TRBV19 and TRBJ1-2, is DGGITQSPKYLFRKEGQNVTLSCEQNLNHDAMYWYRQDPGQGLRLIYYSQIVNDFQKGDIAEGYSVSREKKESFPLTVTSAQKNPTAFYLCASSIAYNYGYTFGSGTRLTVV.

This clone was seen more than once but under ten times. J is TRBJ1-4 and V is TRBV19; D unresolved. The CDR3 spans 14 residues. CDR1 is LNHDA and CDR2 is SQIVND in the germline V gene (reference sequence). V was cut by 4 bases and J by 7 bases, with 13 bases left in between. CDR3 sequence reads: CASSTKLLPEKLFF. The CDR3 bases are TGTGCCAGTAGTACAAAACTACTCCCTGAAAAACTGTTTTTT.

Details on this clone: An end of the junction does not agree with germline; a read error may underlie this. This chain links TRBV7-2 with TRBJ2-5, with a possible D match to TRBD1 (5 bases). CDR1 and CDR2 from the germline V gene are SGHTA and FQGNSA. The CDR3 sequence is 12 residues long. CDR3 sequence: CASSPQGALVDF. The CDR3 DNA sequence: TGTGCCAGCAGCCCTCAAGGGGCTCTCGTGGACTTC.

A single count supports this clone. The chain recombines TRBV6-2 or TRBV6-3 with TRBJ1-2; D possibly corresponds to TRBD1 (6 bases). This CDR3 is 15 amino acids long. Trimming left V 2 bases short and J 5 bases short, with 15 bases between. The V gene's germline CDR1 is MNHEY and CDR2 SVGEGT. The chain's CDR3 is CASSYRPGARYGYTF. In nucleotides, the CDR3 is TGTGCCAGCAGTTACCGTCCAGGGGCCAGGTATGGCTACACCTTC.

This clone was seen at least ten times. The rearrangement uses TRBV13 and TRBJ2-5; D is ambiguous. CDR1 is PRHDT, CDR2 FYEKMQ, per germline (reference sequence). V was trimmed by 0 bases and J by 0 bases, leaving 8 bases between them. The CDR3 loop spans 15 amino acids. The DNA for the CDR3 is TGTGCCAGCAGCTTAGGTCAGTCGTACCAAGAGACCCAGTACTTC. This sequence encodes CASSLGQSYQETQYF.

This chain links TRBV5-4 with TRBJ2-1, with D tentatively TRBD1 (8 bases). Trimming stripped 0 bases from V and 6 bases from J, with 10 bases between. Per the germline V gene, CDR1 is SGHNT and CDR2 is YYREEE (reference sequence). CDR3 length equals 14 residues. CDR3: CASSLDRGGNEQFF. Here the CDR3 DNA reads TGTGCCAGCAGCTTGGACAGGGGGGGCAATGAGCAGTTCTTC.

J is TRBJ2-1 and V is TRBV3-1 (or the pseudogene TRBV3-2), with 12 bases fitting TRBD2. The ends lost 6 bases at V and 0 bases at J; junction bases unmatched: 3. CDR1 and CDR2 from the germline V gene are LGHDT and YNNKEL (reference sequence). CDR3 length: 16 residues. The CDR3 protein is CASSSSGGGSYNEQFF. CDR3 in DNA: TGTGCCAGCAGTTCTAGCGGGGGGGGCTCCTACAATGAGCAGTTCTTC.

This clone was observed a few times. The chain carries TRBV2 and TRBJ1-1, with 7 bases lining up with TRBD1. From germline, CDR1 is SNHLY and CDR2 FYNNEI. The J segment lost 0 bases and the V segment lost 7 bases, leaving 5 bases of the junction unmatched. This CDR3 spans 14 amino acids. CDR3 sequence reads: CASTSQGMNTEAFF. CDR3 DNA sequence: TGTGCCAGCACATCACAGGGGATGAACACTGAAGCTTTCTTT. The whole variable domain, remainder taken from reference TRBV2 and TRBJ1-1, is EPEVTQTPSHQVTQMGQEVILRCVPISNHLYFYWYRQILGQKVEFLVSFYNNEISEKSEIFDDQFSVERPDGSNFTLKIRSTKLEDSAMYFCASTSQGMNTEAFFGQGTRLTVV.

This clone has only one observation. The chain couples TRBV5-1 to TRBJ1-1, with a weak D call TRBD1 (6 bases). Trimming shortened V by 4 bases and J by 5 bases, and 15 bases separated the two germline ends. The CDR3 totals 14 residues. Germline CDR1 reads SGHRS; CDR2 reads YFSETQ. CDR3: CASSPQGVGTEAFF. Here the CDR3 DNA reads TGCGCCAGCAGCCCACAGGGAGTTGGGACTGAAGCTTTCTTT.

The CDR3 DNA reads as TGTGCCAGCAGCTTATCAATCGGGGGAGGAGGCGGCTACACCTTC. It encodes CASSLSIGGGGGYTF. This chain connects TRBV7-9 to TRBJ1-2; perhaps TRBD1 as D (5 bases). The CDR3 sequence is 15 residues long. V dropped 2 bases and J dropped 8 bases, with 18 bases sitting between them. CDR1 is SEHNR, CDR2 FQNEAQ, per germline (reference sequence).

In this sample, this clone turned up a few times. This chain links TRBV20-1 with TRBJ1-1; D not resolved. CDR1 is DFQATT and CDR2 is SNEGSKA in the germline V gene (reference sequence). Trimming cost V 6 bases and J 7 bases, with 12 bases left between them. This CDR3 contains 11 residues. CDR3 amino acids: CSAGGFDEAFF. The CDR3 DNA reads TGCAGTGCCGGCGGTTTTGATGAAGCTTTCTTT.

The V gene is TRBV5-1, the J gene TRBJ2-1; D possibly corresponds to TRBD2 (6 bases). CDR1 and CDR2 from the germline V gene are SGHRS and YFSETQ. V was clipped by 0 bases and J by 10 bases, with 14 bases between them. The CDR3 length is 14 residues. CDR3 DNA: TGCGCCAGCAGCTTGGGGAGGGGTCCGGGGGAGCAGTTCTTC. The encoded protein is CASSLGRGPGEQFF.

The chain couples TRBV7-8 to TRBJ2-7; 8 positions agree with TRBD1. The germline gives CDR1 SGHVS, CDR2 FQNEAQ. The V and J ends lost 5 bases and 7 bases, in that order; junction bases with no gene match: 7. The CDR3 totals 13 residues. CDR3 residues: CASSGDRIIEQYF. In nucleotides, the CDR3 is TGTGCCAGCAGCGGGGACAGGATAATAGAGCAGTACTTC.

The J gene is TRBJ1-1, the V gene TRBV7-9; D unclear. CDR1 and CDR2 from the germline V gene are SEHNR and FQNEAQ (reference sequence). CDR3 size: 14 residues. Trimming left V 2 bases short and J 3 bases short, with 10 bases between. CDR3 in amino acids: CASSLSSGDTEAFF. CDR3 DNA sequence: TGTGCCAGCAGCTTAAGTTCGGGAGACACTGAAGCTTTCTTT.

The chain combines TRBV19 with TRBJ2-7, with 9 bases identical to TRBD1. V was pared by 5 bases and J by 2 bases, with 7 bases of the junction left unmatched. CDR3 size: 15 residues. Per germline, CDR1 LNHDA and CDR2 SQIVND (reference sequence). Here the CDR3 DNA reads TGTGCCAGTAGTCAAAAACAGGGGGCGACCTACGAGCAGTACTTC. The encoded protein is CASSQKQGATYEQYF.

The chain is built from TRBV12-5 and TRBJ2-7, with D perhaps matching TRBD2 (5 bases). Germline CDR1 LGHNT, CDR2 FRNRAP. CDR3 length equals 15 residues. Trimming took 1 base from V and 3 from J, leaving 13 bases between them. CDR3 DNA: TGTGCTAGTGGTTTGGGACCTTCGGGGTTCTACGAGCAGTACTTC. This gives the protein CASGLGPSGFYEQYF.

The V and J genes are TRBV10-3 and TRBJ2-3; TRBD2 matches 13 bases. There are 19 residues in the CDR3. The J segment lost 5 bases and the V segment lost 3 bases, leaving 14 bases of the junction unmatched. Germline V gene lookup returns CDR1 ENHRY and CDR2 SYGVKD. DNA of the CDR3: TGTGCCATCAGTGACCCGATGGGGACTAGCGGGAATGAGGGAGATACGCAGTATTTT. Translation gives CAISDPMGTSGNEGDTQYF.

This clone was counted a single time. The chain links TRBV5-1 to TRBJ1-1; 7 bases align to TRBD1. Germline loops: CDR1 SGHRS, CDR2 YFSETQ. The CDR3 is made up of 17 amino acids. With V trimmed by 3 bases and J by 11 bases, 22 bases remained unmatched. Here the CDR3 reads CASSSIFIQGRPEVAFF. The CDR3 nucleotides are TGCGCCAGCAGCTCGATTTTCATACAGGGGAGGCCAGAGGTTGCTTTCTTT. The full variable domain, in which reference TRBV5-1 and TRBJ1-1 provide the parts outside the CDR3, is KAGVTQTPRYLIKTRGQQVTLSCSPISGHRSVSWYQQTPGQGLQFLFEYFSETQRNKGNFPGRFSGRQFSNSRSEMNVSTLELGDSALYLCASSSIFIQGRPEVAFFGQGTRLTVV.